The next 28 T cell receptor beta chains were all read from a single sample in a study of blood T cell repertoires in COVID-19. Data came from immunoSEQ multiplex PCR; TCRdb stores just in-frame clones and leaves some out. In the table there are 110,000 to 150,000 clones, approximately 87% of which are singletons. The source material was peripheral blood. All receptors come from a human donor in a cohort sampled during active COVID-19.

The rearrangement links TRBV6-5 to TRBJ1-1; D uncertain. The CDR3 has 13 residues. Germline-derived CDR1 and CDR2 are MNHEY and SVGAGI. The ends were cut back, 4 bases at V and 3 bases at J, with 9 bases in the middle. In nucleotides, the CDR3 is TGTGCCAGCAGTTTCACTAGGGACACTGAAGCTTTCTTT. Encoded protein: CASSFTRDTEAFF.

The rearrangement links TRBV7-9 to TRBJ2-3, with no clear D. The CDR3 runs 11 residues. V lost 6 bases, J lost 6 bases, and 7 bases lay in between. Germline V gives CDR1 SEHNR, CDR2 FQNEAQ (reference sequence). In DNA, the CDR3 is TGTGCCAGCAGGCCCGGGGATACGCAGTATTTT. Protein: CASRPGDTQYF.

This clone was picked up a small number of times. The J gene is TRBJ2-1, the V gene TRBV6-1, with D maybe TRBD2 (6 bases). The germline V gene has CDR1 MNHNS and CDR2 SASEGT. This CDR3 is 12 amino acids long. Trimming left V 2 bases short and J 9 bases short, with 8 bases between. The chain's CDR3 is CASSELGGEQFF. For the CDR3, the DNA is TGTGCCAGCAGTGAATTGGGAGGTGAGCAGTTCTTC.

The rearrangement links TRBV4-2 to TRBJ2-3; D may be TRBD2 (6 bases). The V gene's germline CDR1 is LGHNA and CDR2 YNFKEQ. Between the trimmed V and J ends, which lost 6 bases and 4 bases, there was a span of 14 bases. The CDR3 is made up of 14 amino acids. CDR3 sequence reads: CASRGVSGPDTQYF. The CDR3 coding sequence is TGTGCCAGCAGGGGGGTTAGCGGCCCAGATACGCAGTATTTT.

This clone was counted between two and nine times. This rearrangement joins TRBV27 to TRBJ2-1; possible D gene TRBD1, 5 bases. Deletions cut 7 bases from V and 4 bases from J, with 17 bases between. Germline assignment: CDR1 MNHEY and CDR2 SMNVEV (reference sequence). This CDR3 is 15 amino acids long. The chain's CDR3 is CASITLPRVYNEQFF. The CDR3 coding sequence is TGTGCCAGCATAACGCTGCCCAGGGTTTACAATGAGCAGTTCTTC.

CDR3 bases: TGTGCCAGTAGTATGAGACAGGGAAGCGGCGGCTACACCTTC. It specifies CASSMRQGSGGYTF. The chain employs TRBV19 and TRBJ1-2, with 7 nucleotides matching TRBD1. Germline CDR1 LNHDA, CDR2 SQIVND (reference sequence). The trim removed 3 bases at V and 8 bases at J, leaving 9 bases unmatched. The CDR3 is 14 residues long. Looking up the rest from reference TRBV19 and TRBJ1-2 gives the full variable domain: DGGITQSPKYLFRKEGQNVTLSCEQNLNHDAMYWYRQDPGQGLRLIYYSQIVNDFQKGDIAEGYSVSREKKESFPLTVTSAQKNPTAFYLCASSMRQGSGGYTFGSGTRLTVV.

The CDR3 DNA sequence: TGTGCCAGCAGTTTTACAGATCAGCCCCAGCATTTT. This gives the protein CASSFTDQPQHF. The chain is built from TRBV12-3 or TRBV12-4 and TRBJ1-5; D is uncertain. The CDR3 is 12 amino acids. Deletions cut 3 bases from V and 5 bases from J, with 5 bases between.

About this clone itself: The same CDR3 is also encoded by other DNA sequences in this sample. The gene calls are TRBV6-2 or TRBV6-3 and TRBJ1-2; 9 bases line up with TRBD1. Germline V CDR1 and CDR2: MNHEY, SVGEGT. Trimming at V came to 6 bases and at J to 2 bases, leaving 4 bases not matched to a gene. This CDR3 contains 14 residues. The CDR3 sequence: CASSSGTGNYGYTF. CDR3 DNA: TGTGCCAGCAGCAGCGGGACAGGGAACTATGGCTACACCTTC.

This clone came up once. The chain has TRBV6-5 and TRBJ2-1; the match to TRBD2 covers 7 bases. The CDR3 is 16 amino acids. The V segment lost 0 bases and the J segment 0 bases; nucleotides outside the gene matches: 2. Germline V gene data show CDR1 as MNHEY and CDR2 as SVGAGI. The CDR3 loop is CASSYSPSGSYNEQFF. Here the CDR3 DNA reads TGTGCCAGCAGTTACTCTCCTAGCGGCTCCTACAATGAGCAGTTCTTC.

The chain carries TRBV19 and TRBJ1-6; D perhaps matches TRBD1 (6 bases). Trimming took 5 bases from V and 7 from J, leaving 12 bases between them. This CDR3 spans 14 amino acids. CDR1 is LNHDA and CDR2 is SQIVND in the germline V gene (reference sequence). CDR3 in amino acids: CASSPPGANSPLHF. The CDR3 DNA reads TGTGCCAGTAGTCCCCCAGGGGCCAATTCACCCCTCCACTTT.

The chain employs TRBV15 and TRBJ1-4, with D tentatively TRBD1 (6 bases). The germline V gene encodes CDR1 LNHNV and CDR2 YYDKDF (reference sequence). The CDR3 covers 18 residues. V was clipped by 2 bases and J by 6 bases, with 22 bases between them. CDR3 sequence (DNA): TGTGCCACCAGCAGACAAAGCCGTTTTGGGACACGCTATGAAAAACTGTTTTTT. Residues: CATSRQSRFGTRYEKLFF.

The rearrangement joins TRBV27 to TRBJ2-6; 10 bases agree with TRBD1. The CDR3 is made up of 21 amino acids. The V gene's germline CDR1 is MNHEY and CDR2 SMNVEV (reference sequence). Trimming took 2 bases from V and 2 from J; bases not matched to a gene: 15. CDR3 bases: TGTGCCAGCAGTTTAAGGGGTGCAGGGGGGACAGGGGCCACTGGGGCCAACGTCCTGACTTTC. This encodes CASSLRGAGGTGATGANVLTF.

The CDR3: CASSVGVLRPGANVLTF. Here the CDR3 DNA reads TGCGCCAGCAGCGTAGGAGTTCTAAGGCCTGGGGCCAACGTCCTGACTTTC. The rearrangement joins TRBV5-1 to TRBJ2-6; no clear D gene. V was clipped by 4 bases and J by 2 bases, with 16 bases between them. This CDR3 has 17 amino acids. Germline values: CDR1 SGHRS, CDR2 YFSETQ.

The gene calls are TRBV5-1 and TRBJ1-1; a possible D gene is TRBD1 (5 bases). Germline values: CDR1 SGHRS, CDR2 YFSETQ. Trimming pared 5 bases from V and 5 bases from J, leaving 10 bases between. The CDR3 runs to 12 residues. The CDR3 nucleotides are TGCGCCAGCAGTGGAGGGGAAACTGAAGCTTTCTTT. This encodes CASSGGETEAFF.

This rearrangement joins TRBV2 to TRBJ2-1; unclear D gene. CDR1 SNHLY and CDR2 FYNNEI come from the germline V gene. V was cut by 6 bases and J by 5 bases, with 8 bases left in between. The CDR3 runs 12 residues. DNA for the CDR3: TGTGCCAGCAGGCCCAGGAACAATGAGCAGTTCTTC. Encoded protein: CASRPRNNEQFF.

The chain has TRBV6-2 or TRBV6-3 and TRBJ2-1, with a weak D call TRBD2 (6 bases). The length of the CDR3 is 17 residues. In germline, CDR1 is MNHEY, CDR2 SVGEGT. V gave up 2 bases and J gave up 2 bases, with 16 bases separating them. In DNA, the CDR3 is TGTGCCAGCAGTTACCCCACGGGTAGCGGTGCCTACAATGAGCAGTTCTTC. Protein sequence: CASSYPTGSGAYNEQFF.

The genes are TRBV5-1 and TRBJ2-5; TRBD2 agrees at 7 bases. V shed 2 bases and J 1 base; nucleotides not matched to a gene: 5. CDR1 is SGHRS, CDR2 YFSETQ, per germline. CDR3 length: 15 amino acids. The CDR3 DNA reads TGCGCCAGCAGCTTAAGGAGCGGGGCCCAAGAGACCCAGTACTTC. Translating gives CASSLRSGAQETQYF. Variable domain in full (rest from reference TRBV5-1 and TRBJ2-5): KAGVTQTPRYLIKTRGQQVTLSCSPISGHRSVSWYQQTPGQGLQFLFEYFSETQRNKGNFPGRFSGRQFSNSRSEMNVSTLELGDSALYLCASSLRSGAQETQYFGPGTRLLVL.

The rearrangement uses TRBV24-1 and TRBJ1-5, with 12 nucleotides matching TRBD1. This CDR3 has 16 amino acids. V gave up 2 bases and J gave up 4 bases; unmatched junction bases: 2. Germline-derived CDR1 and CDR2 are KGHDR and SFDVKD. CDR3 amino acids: CATSDSGQGANQPQHF. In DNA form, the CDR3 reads TGTGCCACCAGTGATTCGGGACAGGGGGCGAATCAGCCCCAGCATTTT.

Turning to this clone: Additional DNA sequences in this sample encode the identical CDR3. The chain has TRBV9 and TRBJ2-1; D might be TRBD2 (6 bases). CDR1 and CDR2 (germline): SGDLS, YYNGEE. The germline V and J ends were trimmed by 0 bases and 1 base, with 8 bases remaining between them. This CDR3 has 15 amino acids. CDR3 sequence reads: CASSVDGGSYNEQFF. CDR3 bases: TGTGCCAGCAGCGTAGATGGGGGGTCCTACAATGAGCAGTTCTTC.

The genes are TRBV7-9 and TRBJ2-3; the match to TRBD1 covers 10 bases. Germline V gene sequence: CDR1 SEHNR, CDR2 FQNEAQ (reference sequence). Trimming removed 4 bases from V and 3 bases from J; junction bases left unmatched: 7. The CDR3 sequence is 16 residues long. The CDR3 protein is CASSYRRGQGTDTQYF. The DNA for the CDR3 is TGTGCCAGCAGCTACCGGCGGGGACAGGGGACAGATACGCAGTATTTT.

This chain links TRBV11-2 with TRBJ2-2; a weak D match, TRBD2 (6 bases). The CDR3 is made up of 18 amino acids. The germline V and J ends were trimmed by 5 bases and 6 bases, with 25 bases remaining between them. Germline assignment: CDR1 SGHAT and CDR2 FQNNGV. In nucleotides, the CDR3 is TGTGCCAGCAGCCCTTTTCTGGGAGGAGGGTTGAGTTCCGGGGAGCTGTTTTTT. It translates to CASSPFLGGGLSSGELFF.

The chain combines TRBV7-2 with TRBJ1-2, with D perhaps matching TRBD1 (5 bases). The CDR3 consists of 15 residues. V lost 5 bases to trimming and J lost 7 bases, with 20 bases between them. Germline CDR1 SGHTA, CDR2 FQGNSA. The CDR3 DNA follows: TGTGCCAGCAGCCCAGGTGGTGTCCTAACAGGTGGCTACACCTTC. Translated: CASSPGGVLTGGYTF.

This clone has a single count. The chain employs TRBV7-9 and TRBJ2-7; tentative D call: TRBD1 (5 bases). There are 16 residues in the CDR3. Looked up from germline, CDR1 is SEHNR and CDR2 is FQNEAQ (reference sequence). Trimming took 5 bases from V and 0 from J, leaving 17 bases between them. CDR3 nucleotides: TGTGCCAGCAGCCCGATTCCCCAGGGAAGCTCCTACGAGCAGTACTTC. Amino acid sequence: CASSPIPQGSSYEQYF.

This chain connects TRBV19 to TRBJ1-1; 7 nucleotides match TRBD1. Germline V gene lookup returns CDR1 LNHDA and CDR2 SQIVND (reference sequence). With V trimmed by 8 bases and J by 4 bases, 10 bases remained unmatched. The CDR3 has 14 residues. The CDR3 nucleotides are TGTGCCAGTTGTCGAGACAGGGCGGGCACTGAAGCTTTCTTT. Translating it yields CASCRDRAGTEAFF.

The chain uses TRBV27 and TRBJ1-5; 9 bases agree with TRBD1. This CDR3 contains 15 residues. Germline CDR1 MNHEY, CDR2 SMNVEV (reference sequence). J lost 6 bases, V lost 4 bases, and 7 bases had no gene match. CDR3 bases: TGTGCCAGCAGTTCGGGACAGGGTCTTTCTCAGCCCCAGCATTTT. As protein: CASSSGQGLSQPQHF.

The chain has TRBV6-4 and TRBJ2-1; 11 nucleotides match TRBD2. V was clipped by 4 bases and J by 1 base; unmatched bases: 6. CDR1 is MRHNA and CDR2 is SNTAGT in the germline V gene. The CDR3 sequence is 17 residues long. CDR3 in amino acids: CASSVSWTSGSYNEQFF. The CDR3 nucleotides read TGTGCCAGCAGTGTCTCGTGGACTAGCGGGTCCTACAATGAGCAGTTCTTC.

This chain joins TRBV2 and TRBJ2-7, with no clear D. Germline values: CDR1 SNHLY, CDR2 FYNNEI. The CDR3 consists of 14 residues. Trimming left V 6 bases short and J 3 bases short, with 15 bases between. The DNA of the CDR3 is TGTGCCAGCAGCGAATCCCCCGGTCGCTACGAGCAGTACTTC. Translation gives CASSESPGRYEQYF.

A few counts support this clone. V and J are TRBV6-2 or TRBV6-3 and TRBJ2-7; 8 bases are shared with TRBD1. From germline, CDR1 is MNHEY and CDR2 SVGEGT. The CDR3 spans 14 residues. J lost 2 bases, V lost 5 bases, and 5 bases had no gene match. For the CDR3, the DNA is TGTGCCAGCAGTATCCGGACAGGGACCTACGAGCAGTACTTC. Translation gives CASSIRTGTYEQYF.